Below, 31 T cell receptor beta chains from the same sample are listed, as sequenced in a study of OX40 agonist ivuxolimab in advanced cancers. The table came from immunoSEQ multiplex PCR; TCRdb's copy has only in-frame clones and leaves some out. This table holds approximately 70,000 clones, about nine tenths found once. The starting material was CD4+ or CD8+ T cells sorted from blood, obtained in a trial of the OX40 agonist ivuxolimab. These receptors were obtained from an adult with an advanced solid tumor such as melanoma, head and neck, liver or kidney cancer.

The CDR3 is CASTPIAGVPSEQFF. The CDR3, as DNA: TGTGCCAGCACCCCTATAGCGGGAGTCCCCTCCGAGCAGTTCTTC. The genes are TRBV6-4 and TRBJ2-1, with 9 bases identical to TRBD2. The trim removed 7 bases at V and 10 bases at J, leaving 14 bases unmatched. CDR1 MRHNA and CDR2 SNTAGT come from the germline V gene. This CDR3 spans 15 amino acids.

V and J are TRBV7-9 and TRBJ2-5; 9 bases line up with TRBD1. The CDR3 contains 15 residues. V shed 5 bases, J shed 5 bases, and the junction held 9 bases outside the gene matches. Germline CDR1 SEHNR, CDR2 FQNEAQ (reference sequence). The CDR3 loop is CASSASHRGQETQYF. The CDR3 coding sequence is TGTGCCAGCAGCGCCAGTCACAGGGGGCAGGAGACCCAGTACTTC.

The chain recombines TRBV2 with TRBJ1-2; possible D gene TRBD1, 5 bases. Trimming took 6 bases from V and 3 from J, leaving 5 bases between them. Per the germline V gene, CDR1 is SNHLY and CDR2 is FYNNEI. The length of the CDR3 is 11 residues. The CDR3 bases are TGTGCCAGCAGGGGGCACTATGGCTACACCTTC. It codes for CASRGHYGYTF.

V and J are TRBV5-1 and TRBJ2-7; TRBD1 aligns across 9 bases. CDR3 length: 15 amino acids. Germline V gene lookup returns CDR1 SGHRS and CDR2 YFSETQ. V was pared by 2 bases and J by 0 bases, with 3 bases of the junction left unmatched. The CDR3 region has the DNA TGCGCCAGCAGCTTCCAGGGACAGGGCTCCTACGAGCAGTACTTC. This translates into CASSFQGQGSYEQYF.

This clone appeared once. The rearrangement links TRBV11-1 to TRBJ2-7, with 13 bases fitting TRBD2. The CDR3 has 15 amino acids. V was clipped by 4 bases and J by 0 bases; unmatched bases: 0. Germline V gene sequence: CDR1 SGHAT, CDR2 FQDESV (reference sequence). For the CDR3, the DNA is TGTGCCAGCAGCTGGACTAGCGGGAGCTCCTACGAGCAGTACTTC. Translating it yields CASSWTSGSSYEQYF.

This clone was seen a few times. The rearrangement joins TRBV5-5 to TRBJ2-7; 7 bases fit TRBD1. The CDR3 has 15 residues. Trimming at V came to 4 bases and at J to 5 bases, leaving 12 bases not matched to a gene. Germline assignment: CDR1 SGHKS and CDR2 YYEKEE (reference sequence). CDR3 in DNA: TGTGCCAGCAGCGGGCGTTGGGCGACAGGGAACGAGCAGTACTTC. It specifies CASSGRWATGNEQYF.

The chain has TRBV23-1 and TRBJ2-5; 7 nucleotides agree with TRBD1. TRBV23-1 is known as an ORF, though its function is uncertain. This CDR3 region has 19 residues. The trim removed 2 bases at V and 5 bases at J, leaving 20 bases unmatched. The CDR3 DNA reads as TGCGCCAGCAGTCAACCGAACGCACCATTGACAGGGACGGAGGAGACCCAGTACTTC. Translating it yields CASSQPNAPLTGTEETQYF.

This chain uses TRBV28 with TRBJ1-2; no clear D. Trimming removed 8 bases from V and 0 bases from J, with 10 bases in between. The CDR3 extends over 13 amino acids. CDR1 is MDHEN, CDR2 SYDVKM, per germline. The CDR3 DNA follows: TGTGCCAGCCAGTGGCAGACTAACTATGGCTACACCTTC. This codes for CASQWQTNYGYTF.

This clone was counted a few times. The CDR3 sequence is CASSRSGGPLHF. Here the CDR3 DNA reads TGTGCCAGCAGCAGGTCGGGGGGACCCCTCCACTTT. The rearrangement joins TRBV7-2 to TRBJ1-6, with D possibly TRBD1 on 5 matching bases. Trimming pared 5 bases from V and 12 bases from J, leaving 11 bases between. The CDR3 has 12 residues. Germline V gene data show CDR1 as SGHTA and CDR2 as FQGNSA.

V and J are TRBV5-6 and TRBJ2-2; D is tentatively TRBD1 or TRBD2 (6 bases each). The V gene's germline CDR1 is SGHDT and CDR2 YYEEEE. The CDR3 totals 14 residues. The V gene lost 2 bases and the J gene lost 7 bases, with 12 bases spanning the gap. CDR3 residues: CASSLRGPGGELFF. The CDR3 nucleotides are TGTGCCAGCAGCTTACGGGGGCCCGGCGGGGAGCTGTTTTTT.

The chain employs TRBV4-3 and TRBJ1-6, with D unresolved. The CDR3 has 15 amino acids. Germline assignment: CDR1 LGHNA and CDR2 YSLEER. V was cut by 2 bases and J by 4 bases, with 9 bases left in between. The CDR3 DNA reads TGCGCCAGCAGCCAAAGTCGGCAGTATAATTCACCCCTCCACTTT. This codes for CASSQSRQYNSPLHF.

V is TRBV14 and J is TRBJ2-3, with D perhaps matching TRBD2 (6 bases). The V end lost 0 bases, the J end lost 0 bases, and 22 bases lay between the germline ends. This CDR3 is 20 amino acids long. Germline V gene sequence: CDR1 SGHDN, CDR2 FVKESK. The CDR3 loop is CASSQERTTSYRISTDTQYF. The CDR3 region has the DNA TGTGCCAGCAGCCAAGAAAGGACTACTAGTTATCGGATTAGCACAGATACGCAGTATTTT. Variable domain in full (rest from reference TRBV14 and TRBJ2-3): EAGVTQFPSHSVIEKGQTVTLRCDPISGHDNLYWYRRVMGKEIKFLLHFVKESKQDESGMPNNRFLAERTGGTYSTLKVQPAELEDSGVYFCASSQERTTSYRISTDTQYFGPGTRLTVL.

The rearrangement joins TRBV7-3 to TRBJ2-7; 10 nucleotides align to TRBD1. V lost 5 bases, J lost 1 base, and 5 bases stayed unmatched. This CDR3 region has 15 residues. Germline V CDR1 and CDR2: SGHTA, FQGTGA. The CDR3 DNA reads TGTGCCAGCAGCAAGGACAGGGGGGAATCCTACGAGCAGTACTTC. Amino acid sequence: CASSKDRGESYEQYF.

The chain recombines TRBV7-2 with TRBJ1-1, with a tentative D call TRBD1 (6 bases). Germline V lookup: CDR1 SGHTA, CDR2 FQGNSA. The CDR3 length is 14 residues. V lost 1 base and J 6 bases, leaving 12 bases between the germline ends. CDR3 DNA sequence: TGTGCCAGCAGCTTAGAACAGAAGGGGGCTGAAGCTTTCTTT. As protein: CASSLEQKGAEAFF. The whole variable domain, filled in from reference TRBV7-2 and TRBJ1-1, reads GAGVSQSPSNKVTEKGKDVELRCDPISGHTALYWYRQSLGQGLEFLIYFQGNSAPDKSGLPSDRFSAERTGGSVSTLTIQRTQQEDSAVYLCASSLEQKGAEAFFGQGTRLTVV.

The J gene is TRBJ2-3, the V gene TRBV10-3; perhaps TRBD2 as D (6 bases). Germline lookup yields CDR1 ENHRY and CDR2 SYGVKD. Trimming took off 6 bases at V and 0 bases at J, with 10 bases between the two ends. The length of the CDR3 is 14 residues. The CDR3 coding sequence is TGTGCCATCAGGATAGGACTAAGCACAGATACGCAGTATTTT. Translation gives CAIRIGLSTDTQYF.

The V gene is TRBV10-3, the J gene TRBJ2-7; possible D gene TRBD1, 6 bases. Germline V gives CDR1 ENHRY, CDR2 SYGVKD. V was clipped by 7 bases and J by 6 bases, with 19 bases between them. The CDR3 covers 14 residues. This CDR3 is CAIKTGQGHAEQYF. CDR3 bases: TGTGCCATCAAAACGGGGCAGGGGCACGCCGAGCAGTACTTC.

The chain uses TRBV7-9 and TRBJ2-2, with 8 bases aligning to TRBD1. Germline trimming cut 8 bases from V and 5 bases from J; bases unmatched to any gene: 10. There are 15 residues in the CDR3. The germline V gene encodes CDR1 SEHNR and CDR2 FQNEAQ (reference sequence). CDR3 loop: CASWPGGAFTGELFF. DNA for the CDR3: TGTGCCAGCTGGCCAGGGGGCGCTTTTACCGGGGAGCTGTTTTTT.

V gene TRBV10-3 combines with J gene TRBJ2-7; D is ambiguous. The CDR3 extends over 15 amino acids. Germline assignment: CDR1 ENHRY and CDR2 SYGVKD. V lost 2 bases to trimming and J lost 1 base, with 12 bases between them. The CDR3 protein is CAISEGISESYEQYF. The DNA of the CDR3 is TGTGCCATCAGTGAGGGTATAAGCGAGTCCTACGAGCAGTACTTC.

The rearrangement joins TRBV9 to TRBJ2-3; TRBD2 matches at 16 bases. The CDR3 extends over 20 amino acids. Per the germline V gene, CDR1 is SGDLS and CDR2 is YYNGEE. J lost 6 bases, V lost 0 bases, and 13 bases had no gene match. CDR3 region: CASSVAGVGTSGRAVDTQYF. The DNA of the CDR3 is TGTGCCAGCAGCGTAGCCGGGGTTGGGACTAGCGGGAGGGCCGTGGATACGCAGTATTTT. Together with reference TRBV9 and TRBJ2-3, the CDR3 gives the full variable domain: DSGVTQTPKHLITATGQRVTLRCSPRSGDLSVYWYQQSLDQGLQFLIQYYNGEERAKGNILERFSAQQFPDLHSELNLSSLELGDSALYFCASSVAGVGTSGRAVDTQYFGPGTRLTVL.

CDR3 nucleotide sequence: TGTGCCACCCACAGGGACTATGGCTACACCTTC. As protein: CATHRDYGYTF. The chain recombines TRBV19 with TRBJ1-2; D is perhaps TRBD1 (6 bases). The CDR3 spans 11 residues. Germline lookup yields CDR1 LNHDA and CDR2 SQIVND (reference sequence). The ends were cut back, 10 bases at V and 3 bases at J, with 9 bases in the middle. Filled out from reference TRBV19 and TRBJ1-2, the complete variable domain reads DGGITQSPKYLFRKEGQNVTLSCEQNLNHDAMYWYRQDPGQGLRLIYYSQIVNDFQKGDIAEGYSVSREKKESFPLTVTSAQKNPTAFYLCATHRDYGYTFGSGTRLTVV.

The chain has TRBV5-6 and TRBJ1-2, with 7 bases identical to TRBD1. J was trimmed by 4 bases and V by 4 bases; bases with no gene match: 4. Looked up from germline, CDR1 is SGHDT and CDR2 is YYEEEE. This CDR3 has 13 amino acids. This CDR3 reads CASSVDRAYGYTF. The CDR3 nucleotides read TGTGCCAGCAGCGTTGACAGGGCCTATGGCTACACCTTC.

The rearrangement joins TRBV11-3 to TRBJ2-7; 9 bases are shared with TRBD2. V was pared by 0 bases and J by 3 bases, with 0 bases of the junction left unmatched. From germline, CDR1 is SGHNT and CDR2 YENEEA. The CDR3 extends over 14 amino acids. The CDR3 DNA sequence: TGTGCCAGCAGCTTAGATAGCGGGAGCTACGAGCAGTACTTC. This sequence encodes CASSLDSGSYEQYF. The full variable domain, rest sourced from reference TRBV11-3 and TRBJ2-7, is EAGVVQSPRYKIIEKKQPVAFWCNPISGHNTLYWYLQNLGQGPELLIRYENEEAVDDSQLPKDRFSAERLKGVDSTLKIQPAELGDSAVYLCASSLDSGSYEQYFGPGTRLTVT.

The gene calls are TRBV9 and TRBJ1-1; 8 positions match TRBD1. The CDR3 runs 15 residues. Per germline, CDR1 SGDLS and CDR2 YYNGEE. J lost 6 bases, V lost 4 bases, and 11 bases had no gene match. The CDR3 DNA reads as TGTGCCAGCAGCCCAATGACAGGGGAGAGTTCTGAAGCTTTCTTT. It yields the protein CASSPMTGESSEAFF. The variable domain in full, completed from reference TRBV9 and TRBJ1-1, reads DSGVTQTPKHLITATGQRVTLRCSPRSGDLSVYWYQQSLDQGLQFLIQYYNGEERAKGNILERFSAQQFPDLHSELNLSSLELGDSALYFCASSPMTGESSEAFFGQGTRLTVV.

The chain links TRBV10-3 to TRBJ1-5; unclear D gene. This CDR3 region has 13 residues. The germline gives CDR1 ENHRY, CDR2 SYGVKD. Trimming left V 5 bases short and J 5 bases short, with 10 bases between. The CDR3: CAISLSSDQPQHF. DNA of the CDR3: TGTGCCATCAGTCTCTCTTCCGATCAGCCCCAGCATTTT.

The CDR3 DNA reads as TGTGCCAGCAGAAATCCGGACAGCTACGAGCAGTACTTC. Translation: CASRNPDSYEQYF. The V gene is TRBV28, the J gene TRBJ2-7; a possible D gene is TRBD1 (6 bases). Germline assignment: CDR1 MDHEN and CDR2 SYDVKM. The V end lost 6 bases, the J end lost 3 bases, and 12 bases lay between the germline ends. CDR3 length equals 13 residues.

The genes are TRBV28 and TRBJ1-4; D not certain. The CDR3 sequence is 15 residues long. Germline CDR1 MDHEN, CDR2 SYDVKM. Trimming removed 1 base from V and 4 bases from J, with 10 bases in between. CDR3 sequence reads: CASSLSGGYNEKLFF. CDR3 coding DNA: TGTGCCAGCAGTTTATCGGGAGGATATAATGAAAAACTGTTTTTT.

The chain uses TRBV4-2 and TRBJ2-7; D is possibly TRBD1 or TRBD2 (6 bases each). The CDR3 extends over 14 amino acids. V was clipped by 2 bases and J by 7 bases, with 15 bases between them. Germline V gives CDR1 LGHNA, CDR2 YNFKEQ. The CDR3 here is CASSQTVGGLEQYF. The CDR3 DNA sequence: TGTGCCAGCAGCCAAACAGTGGGGGGCCTGGAGCAGTACTTC.

The chain recombines TRBV7-9 with TRBJ2-2; D remains ambiguous. The germline V gene has CDR1 SEHNR and CDR2 FQNEAQ (reference sequence). The CDR3 totals 14 residues. V was cut by 0 bases and J by 6 bases, with 8 bases left in between. CDR3 coding DNA: TGTGCCAGCAGCTTAGCTGTGGGTGCCGGGGAGCTGTTTTTT. Translation: CASSLAVGAGELFF.

This sequence joins TRBV27 and TRBJ2-3; 9 bases match TRBD2. The germline V gene has CDR1 MNHEY and CDR2 SMNVEV (reference sequence). Trimming took 6 bases from V and 14 from J; bases not matched to a gene: 15. This CDR3 contains 14 residues. The CDR3 region has the DNA TGTGCCAGCAGCCTACAACAAGCGGGAGGTTCATGGTATTTT. Translated: CASSLQQAGGSWYF.

The chain combines TRBV28 with TRBJ1-3; no definite D call. The CDR3 extends over 15 amino acids. The V end lost 1 base, the J end lost 0 bases, and 7 bases lay between the germline ends. Germline V gene lookup returns CDR1 MDHEN and CDR2 SYDVKM. CDR3 DNA sequence: TGTGCCAGCAGTTTATCGAGGGTCTCTGGAAACACCATATATTTT. Translating it yields CASSLSRVSGNTIYF.

This clone is labeled as medium-sized. The J gene is TRBJ1-2, the V gene TRBV27; TRBD1 is a possible D gene (5 bases). The V end was cut by 5 bases, the J end by 5 bases, with 18 bases between. From germline, CDR1 is MNHEY and CDR2 SMNVEV (reference sequence). The CDR3 sequence is 15 residues long. In DNA, the CDR3 is TGTGCCAGCAGTATAATCGGGGGGGGAAGATATGGCTACACCTTC. Translating it yields CASSIIGGGRYGYTF.